This T cell receptor beta chain derives from a study of blood T cell repertoires in COVID-19. Per the original methods: Estimated nucleated cell counts came from reference gene primer amplification. Only in-frame clones appear in the TCRdb table, and some are missing; sequencing was by immunoSEQ multiplex PCR. That table gives V, J and clone size, and the DNA gave D and trimming. The sample holds over 250,000 clones; over 75% are singletons and the top ten take about 14%. V was pared by 0 bases and J by 8 bases, with 13 bases between. This CDR3 has 14 amino acids. CDR1 and CDR2 from the germline V gene are SGHNT and YYREEE (reference sequence).

This TCR was recovered from a human donor in a cohort sampled during active COVID-19. The sequenced sample was peripheral blood. This chain joins TRBV5-4 and TRBJ2-3, with no clear D. The CDR3 loop reads CASSLDGASSTQYF. CDR3 DNA sequence: TGTGCCAGCAGCTTGGACGGAGCCTCCAGTACGCAGTATTTT.